This record concerns one TCR beta chain sequence. The germline V gene encodes CDR1 SGDLS and CDR2 YYNGEE. After removal of 0 bases from V and 2 bases from J, the junction contained 8 bases not matched to a gene. The CDR3 has 18 amino acids. In the original analysis: Amplified reference gene primers provided the basis for estimating nucleated cell counts. Measured with immunoSEQ multiplex PCR; TCRdb has only the in-frame clones, and not every one. The V and J calls and the clone size are those of that table, but D and trimming were determined from the DNA. Here the sample spans 15,000 to 20,000 clones, over 85% being singletons. This specimen belongs to a study of blood T cell repertoires in COVID-19. Across the study: Sites across the United States, Italy and Spain contributed samples from acute and convalescent COVID-19. T cells, B-cell-depleted T cells, or PBMCs provided the cDNA or gDNA that served as material.

This TCR was recovered from a human donor in a cohort sampled during active COVID-19. The chain uses TRBV9 and TRBJ2-7; 13 nucleotides align to TRBD2. The sequenced sample consisted of peripheral blood. The DNA for the CDR3 is TGTGCCAGCAGCGTAGGGGGACTAGCGGGATACGGGGCCTACGAGCAGTACTTC. It encodes CASSVGGLAGYGAYEQYF.